Sequencing of this T cell receptor (beta chain) was carried out in a study of spatial heterogeneity in lung cancer. As for the study in general: When follow-up PBMC samples existed, they were sequenced (at a median of roughly two years after resection).

CDR3 size: 15 residues. The germline CDR1 and CDR2 sequences are KGHDR and SFDVKD. V dropped 3 bases and J dropped 7; count of bases not matched to a gene: 4. This clonotype was observed a few times. The antigen is not known. Indicated time point: blood at routine non-recurrence follow-up after resection. Study-wide points: Ubiquitous expanded tumor TCRs were seen in blood more at resection than at follow-up.

One entry per CDR3 protein, called by TCRdb with MiXCR from the 5' RACE reads. Counted here are about 110,000 distinct CDR3 sequences, 11% occurring once; the ten biggest clones make up 20% to 25%. The receptor was isolated from a female donor with early-stage non-small cell lung cancer. This chain connects TRBV24-1 to TRBJ1-4; 10 nucleotides agree with TRBD1. Sequences were derived from PBMCs, sampled at follow-up. The DNA for the CDR3 is TGTGCCACCAGTGATCCCGGGACAGGGGCTGAAAAACTGTTTTTT. Translating gives CATSDPGTGAEKLFF.